This TCR beta chain was found in a study of T cell responses to AZD1222 COVID-19 vaccine (TCRdb year 2021). Broadly, across the study: AZD1222 recipients given second doses at about 4 weeks or at about 12 weeks were pooled, since spike-specific TCR depth and breadth were not found to differ between the two schedules. TCR sequencing covered about 230 trial participants: about 210 given two doses of AZD1222 and 26 given two doses of MenACWY control vaccine. Trial participants were enrolled by age into subgroups of 18-55, 56-69 and 70-plus years, and around 150, 28 and 57 TCR-sequenced participants, respectively, were included in these subgroups.

The CDR3 regions of human TCRbeta chains were subjected to immunosequencing. Processing in the source paper ran as follows. Repertoire TCRs were checked for matches against a reference library of SARS-CoV-2-specific TCRs that had been generated using the MIRA antigen-specificity platform. Breadth was defined as the fraction of unique TCRs that were SARS-CoV-2-associated. Depth was defined as the fraction of total T cells that were SARS-CoV-2-associated. Using the MIRA data, every spike-specific TCR was mapped to the spike region that the TCR reacted to and assigned to either a CD4 or a CD8 class. Log10-transformed breadth and depth values were compared by one-way ANOVA with Sidak's multiple comparisons tests. As stored in TCRdb, this immuneACCESS dataset retains in-frame rearrangements with V and J assigned. A fraction of the clones does not appear; measured against another copy, unresolved V genes explain less than half of the discrepancy, and the remainder lacks a known reason. V, J and clone size were drawn from that table, and D and trimming were deduced from the DNA. The sample table shows about 110,000 clones, and about nine tenths are seen once. The ten largest clones add up to around 4.8% of the sample.

Beyond this particular receptor, the publication reports: Spike-specific TCR breadth and depth rose significantly after two AZD1222 doses compared with day 0 and with MenACWY recipients. Because no day 14 peak-response samples were available, the repertoires could be characterized only after the peak T cell response. Reportedly, almost half of the unique spike-specific TCRs recognized epitopes lying outside the regions that are mutated in the B.1.351 and B.1.1.7 variants. The vaccine-associated CD4 TCRs covered the entire spike protein, and the dominant responses fell in regions 160-218 and 743-854. Participants were mostly white British, with more females than males. The authors suggested clonal diversity may have been underestimated. The 56-69-year group was small, and its depth increase did not reach significance, likely because of low power. Conclusions about previously exposed vaccinees are limited, since just 6 or 7 AZD1222 recipients were seropositive for SARS-CoV-2 at baseline.

The sample's time point label is to be understood as: baseline before first vaccination. Vaccinee samples came from UK trials COV001 and COV002, including a single-blind randomized controlled phase 2/3 trial of AZD1222 (ChAdOx1 nCoV-19) in healthy adults. Trial participant PBMC samples were collected at day 0 and day 28 after the second dose for TCRbeta chain sequencing. Points on this clone: Which antigen it targets is not known. Per-base qualities were not stored, and no clone one base away is much larger.

Sequences were derived from peripheral blood, sampled on day 0 of AZD1222 vaccination. The TCR was taken from an adult in good health.

Here is the DNA: TGTGCCAGCAGCTTAGCAGGACAGGGGTCAGGAAACACCATATATTTT. The resulting protein is CASSLAGQGSGNTIYF. The rearranged segments are TRBV7-2 and TRBJ1-3, with 9 central nucleotides matching TRBD1. The junction shows trimming of 0 bases on V and 4 bases on J, and the gene matches do not reach 4 bases of it. Including the terminal cysteine and phenylalanine, the CDR3 comprises 16 residues. Only the CDR3 part of the read is kept: 48 bases, read in frame from the first base. The germline V gene provides CDR1 SGHTA and CDR2 FQGNSA.